This TCR beta chain was documented in a study of blood T cell repertoires in COVID-19. Germline V lookup: CDR1 MNHNY, CDR2 SVGAGI (reference sequence). J gave up 6 bases and V 2 bases, and 4 bases lay outside the gene matches. The CDR3 is 14 residues long. Only in-frame clones appear in the TCRdb table, and some are missing; sequencing was by immunoSEQ multiplex PCR. The sample includes 130,000 to 150,000 clones, about 84% seen only once; the top ten take roughly 13%. This clone appeared once. The sequenced material came from peripheral blood. The rearrangement joins TRBV6-6 to TRBJ1-2; 9 bases are shared with TRBD1. This TCR was sampled from a man aged 60 to 69 with active or convalescent COVID-19. In DNA form, the CDR3 reads TGTGCCAGCAGTTACGTACAGGGGGCGGATGGCTACACCTTC. Protein product: CASSYVQGADGYTF.